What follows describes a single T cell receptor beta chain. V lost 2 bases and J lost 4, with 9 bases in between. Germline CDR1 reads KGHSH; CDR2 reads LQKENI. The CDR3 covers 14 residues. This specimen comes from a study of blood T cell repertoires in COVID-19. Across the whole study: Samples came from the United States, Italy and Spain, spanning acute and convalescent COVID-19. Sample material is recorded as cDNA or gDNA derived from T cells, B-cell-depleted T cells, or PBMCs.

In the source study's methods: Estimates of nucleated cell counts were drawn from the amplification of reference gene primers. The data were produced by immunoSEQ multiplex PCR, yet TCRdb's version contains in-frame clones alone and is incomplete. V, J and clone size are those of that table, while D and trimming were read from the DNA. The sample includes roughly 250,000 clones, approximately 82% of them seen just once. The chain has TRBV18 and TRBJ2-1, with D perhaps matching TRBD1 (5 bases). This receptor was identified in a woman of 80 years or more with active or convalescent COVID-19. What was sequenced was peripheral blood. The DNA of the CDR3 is TGTGCCAGCTCACCAGGGGCCACGTACAATGAGCAGTTCTTC. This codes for CASSPGATYNEQFF.